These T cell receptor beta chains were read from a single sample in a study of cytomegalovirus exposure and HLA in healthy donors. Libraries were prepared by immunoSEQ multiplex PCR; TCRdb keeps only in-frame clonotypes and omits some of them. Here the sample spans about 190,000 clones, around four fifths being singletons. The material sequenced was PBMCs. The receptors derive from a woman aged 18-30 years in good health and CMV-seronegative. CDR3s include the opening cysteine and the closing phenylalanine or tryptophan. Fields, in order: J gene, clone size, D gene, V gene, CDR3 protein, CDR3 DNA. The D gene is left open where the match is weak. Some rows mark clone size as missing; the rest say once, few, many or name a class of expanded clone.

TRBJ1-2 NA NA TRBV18 CASSPGTNYGYTF TGTGCCAGCTCACCTGGGACAAATTATGGCTACACCTTC
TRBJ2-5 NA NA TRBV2 CASSGEVGETQYF TGTGCCAGCAGCGGGGAGGTTGGAGAGACCCAGTACTTC
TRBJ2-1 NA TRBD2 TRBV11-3 CASSLGLADNEQFF TGTGCCAGCAGCTTGGGACTAGCGGACAATGAGCAGTTCTTC
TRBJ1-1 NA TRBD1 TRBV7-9 CASSLEDRDTEAFF TGTGCCAGCAGCTTAGAGGACAGGGACACTGAAGCTTTCTTT
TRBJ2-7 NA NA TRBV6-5 CASSYELRGEQYF TGTGCCAGCAGTTACGAGCTTCGTGGCGAGCAGTACTTC
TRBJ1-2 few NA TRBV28 CASSLYPLYYGYTF TGTGCCAGCAGTTTGTATCCACTTTACTATGGCTACACCTTC
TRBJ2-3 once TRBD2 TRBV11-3 CASSLTSGTDTQYF TGTGCCAGCAGCTTGACTAGCGGCACAGATACGCAGTATTTT
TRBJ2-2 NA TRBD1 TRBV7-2 CASSFWDRSEGELFF TGTGCCAGCAGCTTCTGGGACAGGTCGGAGGGGGAGCTGTTTTTT
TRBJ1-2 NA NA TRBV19 CASSQQGFYGYTF TGTGCCAGTAGCCAACAGGGTTTCTATGGCTACACCTTC
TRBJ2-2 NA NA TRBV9 CASSRLLARNTGELFF TGTGCCAGCAGCCGCCTACTTGCGAGGAACACCGGGGAGCTGTTTTTT
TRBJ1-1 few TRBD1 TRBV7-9 CASTPEGDSEAFF TGTGCCAGCACCCCGGAGGGGGACAGTGAAGCTTTCTTT
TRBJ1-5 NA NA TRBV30 CAWRREGQPQHF TGTGCCTGGAGAAGGGAGGGCCAGCCCCAGCATTTT
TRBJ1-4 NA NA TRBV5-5 CASSLRDTGKLFF TGTGCCAGCAGCTTGCGGGACACAGGGAAACTGTTTTTT
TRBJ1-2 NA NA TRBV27 CASSGTQGYGYTF TGTGCCAGCAGTGGAACACAGGGTTATGGCTACACCTTC
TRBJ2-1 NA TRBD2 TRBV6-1 CASSEAERGGYNEQFF TGTGCCAGCAGTGAAGCTGAGCGGGGAGGTTACAATGAGCAGTTCTTC
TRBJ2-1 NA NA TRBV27 CASSSRLVTSSHEQFF TGTGCCAGCAGTTCTCGACTAGTAACTTCCTCACATGAGCAGTTCTTC
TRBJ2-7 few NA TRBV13 CASSDEVSPYEQYF TGTGCCAGCAGCGACGAGGTTTCACCCTACGAGCAGTACTTC
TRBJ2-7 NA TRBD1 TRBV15 CATSRDQGQGYEQYF TGTGCCACCAGCAGAGATCAGGGACAGGGCTACGAGCAGTACTTC
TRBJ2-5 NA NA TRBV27 CASSLGGALETQYF TGTGCCAGCAGTTTAGGGGGGGCATTAGAGACCCAGTACTTC
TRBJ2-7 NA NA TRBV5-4 CASSLGGRGKFYEQYF TGTGCCAGCAGCTTAGGTGGTAGGGGAAAATTTTACGAGCAGTACTTC
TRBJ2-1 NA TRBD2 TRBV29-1 CSVVRLAGGDEQFF TGCAGCGTTGTTCGGCTAGCGGGGGGGGATGAGCAGTTCTTC
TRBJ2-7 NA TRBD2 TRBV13 CASSLWTSGSLYEQYF TGTGCCAGCAGCTTATGGACTAGCGGGTCTTTGTACGAGCAGTACTTC
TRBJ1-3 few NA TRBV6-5 CASRGAVNSGNTIYF TGTGCCAGCCGTGGGGCAGTCAACTCTGGAAACACCATATATTTT
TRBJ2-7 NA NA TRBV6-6 CATGFDERQYF TGTGCCACCGGTTTTGATGAGCGCCAGTACTTC
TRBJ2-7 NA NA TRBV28 CASSLTGGSYEQYF TGTGCCAGCAGTCTCACCGGGGGTTCCTACGAGCAGTACTTC
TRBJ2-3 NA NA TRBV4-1 CASSQDPQGTDTQYF TGCGCCAGCAGCCAAGACCCCCAGGGCACAGATACGCAGTATTTT
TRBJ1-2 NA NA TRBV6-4 CASSDYPGAPTF TGTGCCAGCAGTGACTACCCAGGGGCCCCCACCTTC
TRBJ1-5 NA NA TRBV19 CASSIWLNQPQHF TGTGCCAGTAGTATTTGGCTCAATCAGCCCCAGCATTTT
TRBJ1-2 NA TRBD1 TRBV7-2 CASSEPTTGGGGGYTF TGTGCCAGCAGCGAACCGACAACAGGGGGCGGTGGGGGCTACACCTTC
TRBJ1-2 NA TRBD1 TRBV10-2 CASSDPTGSRRGYTF TGCGCCAGCAGTGACCCGACAGGGTCGAGAAGGGGCTACACCTTC
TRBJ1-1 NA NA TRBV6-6 CASSSTGTEAFF TGTGCCAGCAGTTCCACAGGGACTGAAGCTTTCTTT
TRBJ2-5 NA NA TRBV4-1 CASSQDIQETQYF TGCGCCAGCAGCCAGGACATACAAGAGACCCAGTACTTC
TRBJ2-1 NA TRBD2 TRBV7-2 CASSLLGLAGNEQFF TGTGCCAGCAGCTTATTGGGTCTAGCGGGCAATGAGCAGTTCTTC
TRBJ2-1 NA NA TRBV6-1 CASRLELSSFDEQFF TGTGCCAGCAGGTTAGAGTTATCGAGCTTCGATGAGCAGTTCTTC
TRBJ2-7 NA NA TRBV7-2 CASSPPRGSSYEQYF TGTGCCAGCAGCCCTCCAAGGGGCAGCTCCTACGAGCAGTACTTC
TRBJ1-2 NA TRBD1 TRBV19 CASNLPTRDRGRSVGYGYTF TGTGCCAGTAATCTCCCAACCCGGGACAGGGGGCGCAGTGTAGGCTATGGCTACACCTTC
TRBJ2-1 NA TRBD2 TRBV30 CAWIPGLADYNEQFF TGTGCCTGGATCCCGGGACTAGCGGACTACAATGAGCAGTTCTTC
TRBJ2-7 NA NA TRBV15 CATSRDSGVVDEQYF TGTGCCACCAGCAGAGATTCCGGGGTGGTCGACGAGCAGTACTTC
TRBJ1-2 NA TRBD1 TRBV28 CASETGGNYGYIF TGTGCCAGCGAGACAGGGGGAAACTATGGCTACATCTTC
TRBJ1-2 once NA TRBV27 CASGQGPLANYGYTF TGTGCCAGCGGTCAGGGTCCGCTAGCTAACTATGGCTACACCTTC
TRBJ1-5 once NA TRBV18 CASSRGDGNQPQHF TGTGCCAGCTCACGGGGGGATGGCAATCAGCCCCAGCATTTT
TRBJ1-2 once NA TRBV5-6 CASSLAGGTGYTF TGTGCCAGCAGCTTGGCGGGGGGGACTGGCTACACCTTC
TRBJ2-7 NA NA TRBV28 CASSQLDYSRPYEQYF TGTGCCAGCAGTCAACTCGACTACTCAAGACCCTACGAGCAGTACTTC
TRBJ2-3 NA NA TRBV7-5 CVRSLACAGGEDTQYF TGTGTCAGAAGCTTAGCGTGCGCAGGAGGGGAAGATACGCAGTATTTT
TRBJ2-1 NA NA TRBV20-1 CSAILNNEQFF TGCAGTGCAATCCTAAACAATGAGCAGTTCTTC
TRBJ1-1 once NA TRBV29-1 CSVERGMNTEAFF TGCAGCGTGGAAAGGGGTATGAACACTGAAGCTTTCTTT
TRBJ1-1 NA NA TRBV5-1 CASSSSGHPNTEAFF TGCGCCAGCAGCAGTTCGGGACACCCGAACACTGAAGCTTTCTTT
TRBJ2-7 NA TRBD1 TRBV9 CASSVHSPGQGLHEQYF TGTGCCAGCAGCGTCCATAGTCCGGGACAGGGGCTTCACGAGCAGTACTTC
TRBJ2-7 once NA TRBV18 CASSPPGLISYEQYF TGTGCCAGCTCACCGCCGGGACTTATCTCCTACGAGCAGTACTTC
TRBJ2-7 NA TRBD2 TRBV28 CASSFHTSASYEQYF TGTGCCAGCAGTTTTCATACTAGCGCCTCCTACGAGCAGTACTTC
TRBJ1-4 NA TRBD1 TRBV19 CASTSTGINEKLFF TGTGCCAGTACCTCGACAGGGATTAATGAAAAACTGTTTTTT
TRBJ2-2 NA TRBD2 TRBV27 CASSPLGEAGADLDTGELFF TGTGCCAGCAGTCCCCTCGGGGAAGCGGGGGCCGATCTAGACACCGGGGAGCTGTTTTTT
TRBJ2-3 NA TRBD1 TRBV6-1 CASRVGGQGSDTQYF TGTGCCAGCAGGGTAGGAGGACAGGGTTCAGATACGCAGTATTTT
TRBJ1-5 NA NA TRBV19 CASRDFNSNQPQHF TGTGCCAGCCGGGACTTCAATAGCAATCAGCCCCAGCATTTT
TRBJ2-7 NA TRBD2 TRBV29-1 CSVEGTSFYEQYF TGCAGCGTTGAAGGGACTAGTTTCTACGAGCAGTACTTC
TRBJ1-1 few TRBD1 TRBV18 CASFPTGDTEAFF TGTGCCAGCTTTCCTACAGGGGACACTGAAGCTTTCTTT
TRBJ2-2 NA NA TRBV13 CASSSSQRVSGELFF TGTGCCAGCAGCTCCAGCCAGCGGGTGAGCGGGGAGCTGTTTTTT
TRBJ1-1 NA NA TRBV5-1 CASGKGPGDEAFF TGCGCCAGCGGGAAGGGGCCGGGGGATGAAGCTTTCTTT
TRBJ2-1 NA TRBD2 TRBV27 CASSSSLAGGNEQFF TGTGCCAGCAGCTCCAGCCTAGCGGGAGGCAATGAGCAGTTCTTC
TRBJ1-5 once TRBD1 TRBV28 CASSFPQGDYSNQPQHF TGTGCCAGCAGTTTTCCCCAGGGGGATTATAGCAATCAGCCCCAGCATTTT